The next 24 T cell receptor beta chains were all read from a single sample in a study of blood T cells in healthy people across ages. For the second PCR, which ran for about 7 to 11 cycles, a sample-barcoded 5' primer and a J-beta primer mix were used. TCRdb re-called the 5' RACE reads with MiXCR, one entry per CDR3 protein. The profile shows roughly 2 million distinct CDR3 sequences, about 49% of them singletons. Sequences were obtained from blood. These receptors all stem from a woman aged 40 to 50 in good health.

Only one count was recorded for this clonotype. This chain connects TRBV12-3 or TRBV12-4 to TRBJ1-1, with no clear D. V shed 4 bases and J shed 3 bases, with 12 bases lying between them. This CDR3 is 14 amino acids long. This CDR3 is CASSSPKRDTEAFF. As DNA, the CDR3 is TGTGCCAGCAGTTCCCCTAAGAGGGACACTGAAGCTTTCTTT.

The genes are TRBV20-1 and TRBJ2-3; the match to TRBD2 covers 11 bases. Germline V lookup: CDR1 DFQATT, CDR2 SNEGSKA (reference sequence). The CDR3 totals 15 residues. The trim removed 5 bases at V and 3 bases at J, leaving 7 bases unmatched. The CDR3 protein is CSAHQTSGVTDTQYF. CDR3 nucleotides: TGCAGTGCTCACCAGACTAGCGGGGTAACAGATACGCAGTATTTT.

The J gene is TRBJ2-5, the V gene TRBV15, with 13 bases that match TRBD2. V lost 1 base and J lost 1; bases outside the gene matches: 9. Per the germline V gene, CDR1 is LNHNV and CDR2 is YYDKDF (reference sequence). This CDR3 is built from 19 residues. In nucleotides, the CDR3 is TGTGCCACCAGCAGAGGTTTGGCGACTAGCGGGGGGCTCCAAGAGACCCAGTACTTC. Its protein product is CATSRGLATSGGLQETQYF.

This clonotype appeared once. The chain couples TRBV20-1 to TRBJ2-2; D gene uncertain. V lost 6 bases to trimming and J lost 8 bases, with 10 bases between them. Germline lookup yields CDR1 DFQATT and CDR2 SNEGSKA (reference sequence). The CDR3 contains 11 residues. The chain's CDR3 is CSAKSPGELFF. The CDR3 DNA reads TGCAGTGCAAAAAGTCCGGGGGAGCTGTTTTTT.

The V call is TRBV20-1, the J call TRBJ2-5; the match to TRBD1 covers 10 bases. Germline-derived CDR1 and CDR2 are DFQATT and SNEGSKA (reference sequence). This CDR3 is built from 16 residues. Unmatched junction bases numbered 14, after V lost 5 bases and J lost 5 bases. DNA for the CDR3: TGCAGTGCTCGCGGGGCCCTGGACAGGGGGGTTGAGACCCAGTACTTC. As protein: CSARGALDRGVETQYF.

This clonotype was recorded a few times. One end of the junction fails to match germline, which may point to a read error. This sequence joins TRBV20-1 and TRBJ2-3, with 10 bases aligning to TRBD2. CDR3 length equals 16 residues. Per germline, CDR1 DFQATT and CDR2 SNEGSKA (reference sequence). Here the CDR3 reads CSARPGLAPSTDTQYF. CDR3 DNA sequence: TGCAGTGCTAGACCGGGACTAGCGCCTAGCACGGATACGCAGTATTTT.

The chain employs TRBV6-6 and TRBJ2-4; D not resolved. CDR3 length: 14 residues. Trimming removed 5 bases at V and 4 bases at J, with 12 bases between. The germline gives CDR1 MNHNY, CDR2 SVGAGI (reference sequence). CDR3 bases: TGTGCCAGCAGTGACACCCCACAGAAAAACATTCAGTACTTC. It specifies CASSDTPQKNIQYF.

This clonotype was counted only a few times. This rearrangement joins TRBV4-3 to TRBJ2-7; D possibly corresponds to TRBD1 (5 bases). V dropped 4 bases and J dropped 0 bases, with 13 bases sitting between them. The CDR3 totals 15 residues. Germline V lookup: CDR1 LGHNA, CDR2 YSLEER. The CDR3 protein is CASSPQTVSSYEQYF. In nucleotides, the CDR3 is TGCGCCAGCAGCCCCCAGACAGTGAGCTCCTACGAGCAGTACTTC.

Only a few counts were recorded for this clonotype. This chain uses TRBV20-1 with TRBJ2-1, with 7 bases identical to TRBD2. V shed 6 bases, J shed 9 bases, and the junction held 8 bases outside the gene matches. The CDR3 is 12 residues long. Germline V gene data show CDR1 as DFQATT and CDR2 as SNEGSKA (reference sequence). CDR3 sequence (DNA): TGCAGTGCCGGAGACTGGGGGGGTGAGCAGTTCTTC. Translation: CSAGDWGGEQFF.

V gene TRBV7-2 combines with J gene TRBJ2-5; 11 nucleotides line up with TRBD1. V lost 6 bases, J lost 1 base, and 7 bases stayed unmatched. This CDR3 is 16 amino acids long. The germline V gene encodes CDR1 SGHTA and CDR2 FQGNSA. CDR3 residues: CASSRGTGGPQETQYF. Written as DNA, the CDR3 is TGTGCCAGCAGTAGAGGGACAGGGGGGCCCCAAGAGACCCAGTACTTC.

The chain uses TRBV20-1 and TRBJ1-6; perhaps TRBD1 as D (6 bases). The germline V gene has CDR1 DFQATT and CDR2 SNEGSKA (reference sequence). The CDR3 runs 14 residues. The ends were cut back, 2 bases at V and 6 bases at J, with 11 bases in the middle. DNA for the CDR3: TGCAGTGCTAGAAGGAGCAGGGGTAATTCACCCCTCCACTTT. This translates into CSARRSRGNSPLHF.

V and J are TRBV7-8 and TRBJ2-7; D gene uncertain. The length of the CDR3 is 14 residues. The V gene's germline CDR1 is SGHVS and CDR2 FQNEAQ. Trimming took 4 bases from V and 0 from J, leaving 10 bases between them. Here the CDR3 reads CASSSLQSSYEQYF. The CDR3 coding sequence is TGTGCCAGCAGCTCCTTACAATCCTCCTACGAGCAGTACTTC. Variable domain in full (rest from reference TRBV7-8 and TRBJ2-7): GAGVSQSPRYKVAKRGQDVALRCDPISGHVSLFWYQQALGQGPEFLTYFQNEAQLDKSGLPSDRFFAERPEGSVSTLKIQRTQQEDSAVYLCASSSLQSSYEQYFGPGTRLTVT.

This rearrangement joins TRBV4-3 to TRBJ1-4; no clear D gene. CDR3 length: 14 residues. V shed 4 bases and J shed 6 bases, with 12 bases lying between them. From germline, CDR1 is LGHNA and CDR2 YSLEER. The DNA for the CDR3 is TGCGCCAGCAGCCGACAAAGACGAGATGAAAAACTGTTTTTT. This translates into CASSRQRRDEKLFF.

J is TRBJ1-4 and V is TRBV6-6; 8 bases match TRBD1. The CDR3 is made up of 15 amino acids. The ends lost 6 bases at V and 8 bases at J; junction bases unmatched: 11. In germline, CDR1 is MNHNY, CDR2 SVGAGI (reference sequence). The CDR3 DNA sequence: TGTGCCAGCAGCTTAACCGGGACAGGAAGGGAAAAACTGTTTTTT. Translating it yields CASSLTGTGREKLFF.

Only one count was recorded for this clonotype. The chain couples TRBV4-3 to TRBJ2-5, with D possibly matching TRBD1 (6 bases). V lost 3 bases and J 7 bases, leaving 15 bases between the germline ends. This CDR3 spans 14 amino acids. Germline values: CDR1 LGHNA, CDR2 YSLEER. DNA for the CDR3: TGCGCCAGCAGCCAGGACAGTAGCCCGGGGACCCAGTACTTC. Translated: CASSQDSSPGTQYF.

Comments on this clonotype: This may be a read error: a much more frequent sequence differs by one nucleotide. CDR3 sequence reads: CASSSNQGFQEAQYF. The CDR3 coding sequence is TGTGCCAGCAGCTCGAACCAGGGGTTCCAAGAGGCCCAGTACTTC. This sequence joins TRBV7-8 and TRBJ2-5; tentatively, D is TRBD1 (6 bases). This CDR3 region has 15 residues. Looked up from germline, CDR1 is SGHVS and CDR2 is FQNEAQ.

The chain uses TRBV5-1 and TRBJ1-5, with 8 bases matching TRBD1. J was trimmed by 4 bases and V by 4 bases; bases with no gene match: 7. The CDR3 loop spans 15 amino acids. CDR1 is SGHRS, CDR2 YFSETQ, per germline. CDR3 nucleotides: TGCGCCAGCAGCCTAACAGGGGGGAAAAATCAGCCCCAGCATTTT. As protein: CASSLTGGKNQPQHF.

This clonotype was seen a handful of times. The J gene is TRBJ2-1, the V gene TRBV28; D unclear. CDR1 is MDHEN, CDR2 SYDVKM, per germline. The CDR3 is made up of 14 amino acids. V lost 4 bases, J lost 1 base, and 8 bases lay in between. The CDR3 region is CASSSLKSYNEQFF. CDR3 nucleotides: TGTGCCAGCAGTTCCCTAAAGTCCTACAATGAGCAGTTCTTC.

The chain uses TRBV4-1 and TRBJ2-3; 7 bases are shared with TRBD2. The J segment lost 0 bases and the V segment lost 0 bases, leaving 9 bases of the junction unmatched. Germline CDR1 and CDR2: MGHRA and YSYEKL. The CDR3 consists of 18 residues. Here the CDR3 reads CASSQDSGPVTSTDTQYF. CDR3 coding DNA: TGCGCCAGCAGCCAAGATAGCGGGCCTGTGACAAGCACAGATACGCAGTATTTT.

The chain has TRBV20-1 and TRBJ2-3, with 7 bases fitting TRBD2. J gave up 6 bases and V 2 bases, and 2 bases lay outside the gene matches. Germline V lookup: CDR1 DFQATT, CDR2 SNEGSKA (reference sequence). This CDR3 region has 12 residues. The CDR3 DNA sequence: TGCAGTGCTAGAATCGGGGGGGATACGCAGTATTTT. Amino acid sequence: CSARIGGDTQYF.

This sequence joins TRBV10-3 and TRBJ1-1, with TRBD1 matching over 10 bases. This CDR3 is 14 amino acids long. With 3 bases clipped from V and 7 bases from J, the junction kept 5 bases outside the gene matches. CDR1 is ENHRY, CDR2 SYGVKD, per germline. The CDR3 region is CAISEPGQGSEAFF. Here the CDR3 DNA reads TGTGCCATCAGTGAACCGGGACAGGGGAGTGAAGCTTTCTTT.

In this sample, this clonotype turned up a few times. The gene calls are TRBV29-1 and TRBJ2-1; D is possibly TRBD1 or TRBD2 (6 bases each). The CDR3 is made up of 15 amino acids. Trimming pared 7 bases from V and 1 base from J, leaving 17 bases between. From germline, CDR1 is SQVTM and CDR2 ANQGSEA. The CDR3: CSGRRGLSSYNEQFF. In DNA, the CDR3 is TGCAGCGGGCGACGGGGGCTTTCGTCCTACAATGAGCAGTTCTTC.

The count of this clonotype is one. The chain has TRBV5-4 and TRBJ1-5; D unclear. The CDR3 is made up of 15 amino acids. Per the germline V gene, CDR1 is SGHNT and CDR2 is YYREEE (reference sequence). Trimming removed 4 bases at V and 2 bases at J, with 13 bases between. CDR3 residues: CASSLIWAGNQPQHF. In DNA, the CDR3 is TGTGCCAGCAGCCTGATATGGGCCGGCAATCAGCCCCAGCATTTT.

As for this clonotype: A single base separates this from a much larger clone, so it may be a read error. The rearrangement joins TRBV11-2 to TRBJ2-7; no definite D call. The germline gives CDR1 SGHAT, CDR2 FQNNGV. The CDR3 loop spans 11 amino acids. Trimming stripped 1 base from V and 7 bases from J, with 5 bases between. This CDR3 is CASSLAWEQYF. The CDR3 DNA is TGTGCCAGCAGCTTAGCGTGGGAGCAGTACTTC.